This T cell receptor beta chain was documented in a study of blood T cell repertoires in COVID-19 (dated by TCRdb to 2019 to 2021). About the full investigation: Recovered participants in ImmuneRACE Cohort 3 were defined by two consecutive negative NP/OP PCR tests, clearance by a healthcare professional, or resolution of symptoms. The material from the prospective study consisted of cDNA or gDNA derived from T cells, B-cell-depleted T cells, or PBMCs. Samples were obtained from the ongoing ImmuneRACE study (first 160 participants) and from 1,254 subjects provided by 6 global collaborators. Where available, HLA class I and class II types were obtained from metadata supplied by the sample provider rather than from assay-based typing. Samples from collaborators originated in the United States, Italy and Spain and spanned both the acute and convalescent phases of COVID-19. A freely available public database, intended as a resource for researchers studying the immune response to SARS-CoV-2, is where the repertoires were released. Deeply sampled blood TCRbeta repertoires from subjects exposed to, actively infected with, or recovered from COVID-19 were included in the dataset. Sample metadata almost always included a de-identified subject ID, COVID-19 status, age in years and sex.

Summary of the overall study and its limitations: How much clinical and demographic metadata was included differed by source and by participant, and the metadata was provided uncurated.

Remarks on this clone: Its cognate antigen has yet to be identified. Base qualities were left out, and no much larger clone turns up one base away.

Participants in the prospective study were enrolled through a virtual design, were aged about 18 to 90 years, and lived in some 24 United States geographic areas. Cohort assignment in the prospective study relied on participant-reported clinical history from a screening survey and a study questionnaire. In the prospective study, mobile phlebotomists collected whole blood, serum and a nasopharyngeal or oropharyngeal swab from each participant. Prospective study participants could optionally give additional blood draws and questionnaires over an approximately two-month period. Prospective study blood samples were shipped either frozen or at room temperature before DNA extraction. TCRbeta CDR3 regions were amplified from genomic DNA using the immunoSEQ Assay, a bias-controlled multiplex PCR. For the original study's pipeline: The number of nucleated cells in each sample was estimated by amplification of reference gene primers within the assay. Sequence reads were collapsed and filtered to measure the absolute abundance of every unique TCRbeta CDR3 rearrangement. For each sample, productive Simpson clonality was calculated as the square root of Simpson's diversity index over productive rearrangements. Entries here come from immuneACCESS through TCRdb and include only in-frame sequences with V and J called. Some clones fail to appear in such tables; in the studies checked, an unresolved V gene covers under half of the shortfall, and the cause of the remainder is unknown. D and trimming were read from the DNA, whereas the V and J calls and clone size are those reported in that table. The sample profile shows roughly 200,000 clones; 85% to 90% of them were found once. Around 24% of the sample rests with the top ten.

V ends up 9 bases short and J 2 bases short, with an unmatched junction base count of 6. The CDR3 has 13 amino acids, counting the end cysteine and phenylalanine. Just CDR3 DNA is preserved here, 39 bases in frame from base 1. The germline V gene (reference sequence) supplies CDR1 SGHNT and CDR2 YYREEE. Sequences were obtained from PBMCs or T cells enriched from blood (not recorded which). Recombination linked TRBV5-4 to TRBJ2-3; 7 nucleotides in the junction match TRBD2. This clonotype was sampled from a middle-aged woman in a cohort exposed to, infected with or recovered from COVID-19 (not recorded which). In nucleotide form, the sequence is TGTGCCAATCTAGCGGAGAACACAGATACGCAGTATTTT. It is translated as CANLAENTDTQYF.